This TCR beta chain was documented in a study of T cell changes during pregnancy in multiple sclerosis. Repertoires were generated with immunoSEQ multiplex PCR, while TCRdb's copy carries only in-frame clones and drops some. The sample has 40,000 to 55,000 clones, just under 95% seen once; the top ten hold 0.4% to 0.55%. CDR1 and CDR2 (germline): MNHNY, SVGAGI (reference sequence). V lost 10 bases, J lost 0 bases, and 8 bases stayed unmatched. CDR3 length: 15 residues. The rearrangement links TRBV6-6 to TRBJ2-7; 11 bases fit TRBD2. The input for sequencing was CD4+ T cells from peripheral blood mononuclear cells, taken in the third trimester of pregnancy. This TCR came from a female donor with multiple sclerosis, enrolled in a pregnancy study. The CDR3 spells CATKKGLADSYEQYF. The CDR3 DNA sequence: TGTGCCACTAAAAAGGGACTAGCGGACTCCTACGAGCAGTACTTC.